The 5 T cell receptor beta chains below come from one sample, sequenced in a study of T cell repertoires in cytomegalovirus infection. TCRdb used MiXCR to reprocess the reads, holding one entry per CDR3 protein. The repertoire holds 800,000 to 950,000 distinct CDR3 sequences, with over 25% as singletons. These receptors lack a known antigen. The sample here was cultured CD8+ T cells from PBMCs, taken from culture after CMV antigen stimulation. The receptors stem from a human donor in good health (CMV status not recorded). Some clones in this sample may be carry-over from other donors' samples.

The chain links TRBV29-1 to TRBJ2-5, with 9 bases aligning to TRBD2. The CDR3 has 14 amino acids. Germline V gene sequence: CDR1 SQVTM, CDR2 ANQGSEA. V lost 2 bases to trimming and J lost 5 bases; unmatched junction nucleotides: 6. Here the CDR3 reads CSVEPAGGRETQYF. For the CDR3, the DNA is TGCAGCGTTGAACCGGCGGGGGGGCGGGAGACCCAGTACTTC.

CDR3 residues: CASSKDFPMSSYNEQFF. The CDR3 nucleotides read TGTGCCAGCAGCAAAGACTTCCCGATGAGCTCCTACAATGAGCAGTTCTTC. The rearrangement joins TRBV7-6 to TRBJ2-1; D is unresolved. The germline gives CDR1 SGHVS, CDR2 FNYEAQ. V lost 5 bases and J lost 0, with 17 bases in between. The CDR3 is made up of 17 amino acids.

CDR3 nucleotide sequence: TGCAGTGCTCCCGGCGGAACTCAAGAGACCCAGTACTTC. Amino acid sequence: CSAPGGTQETQYF. The V gene is TRBV20-1, the J gene TRBJ2-5; D ambiguous. V gave up 5 bases and J gave up 2 bases, with 12 bases separating them. Germline loops: CDR1 DFQATT, CDR2 SNEGSKA (reference sequence). The CDR3 has 13 residues.

The sample holds one count of this clonotype. The chain has TRBV7-3 and TRBJ2-1; TRBD2 is a possible D gene (5 bases). The CDR3 contains 14 residues. CDR1 SGHTA and CDR2 FQGTGA come from the germline V gene. This CDR3 is CATSSKRDQNEQFF. Written as DNA, the CDR3 is TGTGCAACCTCTTCCAAGAGGGATCAGAATGAGCAGTTCTTC.

V usage is TRBV2 and J usage is TRBJ2-3, with D tentatively TRBD2 (6 bases). The CDR3 length is 15 residues. V was shortened by 7 bases and J by 3 bases, with 17 bases between the two germline ends. The germline CDR1 and CDR2 sequences are SNHLY and FYNNEI. Here the CDR3 reads CASMGLLQLTDTQYF. DNA of the CDR3: TGTGCCAGCATGGGACTTCTTCAGTTAACAGATACGCAGTATTTT. Full variable domain (missing parts from reference TRBV2 and TRBJ2-3): EPEVTQTPSHQVTQMGQEVILRCVPISNHLYFYWYRQILGQKVEFLVSFYNNEISEKSEIFDDQFSVERPDGSNFTLKIRSTKLEDSAMYFCASMGLLQLTDTQYFGPGTRLTVL.